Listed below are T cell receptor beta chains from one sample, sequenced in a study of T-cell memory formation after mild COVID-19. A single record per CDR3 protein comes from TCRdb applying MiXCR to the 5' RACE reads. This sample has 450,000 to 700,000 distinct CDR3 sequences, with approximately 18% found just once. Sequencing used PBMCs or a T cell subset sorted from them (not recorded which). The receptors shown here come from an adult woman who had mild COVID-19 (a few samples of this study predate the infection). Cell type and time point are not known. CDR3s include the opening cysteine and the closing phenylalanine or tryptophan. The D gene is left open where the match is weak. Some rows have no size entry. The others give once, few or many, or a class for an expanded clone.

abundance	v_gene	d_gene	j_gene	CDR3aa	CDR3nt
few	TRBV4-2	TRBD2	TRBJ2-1	CASSQGLADSYNEQFF	TGTGCCAGCAGCCAAGGTCTAGCGGACTCCTACAATGAGCAGTTCTTC
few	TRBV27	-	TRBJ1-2	CASSSPRAGHPRGGYTF	TGTGCCAGCAGTTCCCCGAGGGCGGGACACCCCCGAGGAGGCTACACCTTC
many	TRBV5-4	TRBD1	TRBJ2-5	CASSLRTGQETQYF	TGTGCCAGCAGTTTAAGGACAGGCCAAGAGACCCAGTACTTC
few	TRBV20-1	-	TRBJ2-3	CSAIYRDLSTDTQYF	TGCAGTGCTATTTACCGGGACCTGAGCACAGATACGCAGTATTTT
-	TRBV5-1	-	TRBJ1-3	CASSPQISGNTIYF	TGCGCCAGCAGTCCCCAGATCTCTGGAAACACCATATATTTT
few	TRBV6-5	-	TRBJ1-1	CASSYDRGRNTEAFF	TGTGCCAGCAGTTACGACCGGGGAAGGAACACTGAAGCTTTCTTT
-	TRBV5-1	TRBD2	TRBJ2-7	CASSLFSSGGESSYEQYF	TGCGCCAGCAGCTTGTTTTCTAGCGGGGGCGAGAGCTCCTACGAGCAGTACTTC
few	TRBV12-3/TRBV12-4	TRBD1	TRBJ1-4	CASSTGGAGEKLFF	TGTGCCAGCAGTACAGGGGGCGCGGGGGAAAAACTGTTTTTT
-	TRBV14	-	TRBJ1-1	CASSHGFPAEAFF	TGTGCCAGCAGCCACGGGTTCCCCGCTGAAGCTTTCTTT
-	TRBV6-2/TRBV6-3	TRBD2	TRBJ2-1	CASAGTSAVNEQFF	TGTGCCAGCGCCGGGACTAGCGCCGTCAATGAGCAGTTCTTC
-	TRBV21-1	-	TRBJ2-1	CASSSSPGQGYNEQFF	TGTGCCAGCAGCAGTTCACCGGGACAGGGTTACAATGAGCAGTTCTTC
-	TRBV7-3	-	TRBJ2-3	CASSFVAGSTDTQYF	TGTGCCAGCAGCTTCGTTGCAGGGAGCACAGATACGCAGTATTTT
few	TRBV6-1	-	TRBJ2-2	CASDPANTGELFF	TGTGCCAGCGACCCCGCGAACACCGGGGAGCTGTTTTTT
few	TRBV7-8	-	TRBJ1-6	CASSLASRVDSPLHF	TGTGCCAGCAGCTTAGCGTCCAGGGTGGATTCACCCCTCCACTTT
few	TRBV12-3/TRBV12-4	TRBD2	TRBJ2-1	CASTLSSGSYNEQFF	TGTGCCAGCACCTTGAGTAGCGGGTCCTACAATGAGCAGTTCTTC
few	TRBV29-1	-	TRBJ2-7	CSVEDRGDEQYF	TGCAGCGTTGAAGATCGCGGGGACGAGCAGTACTTC
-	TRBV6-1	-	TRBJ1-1	CASRAVLVAFF	TGTGCCAGCAGGGCCGTCTTGGTCGCTTTCTTT
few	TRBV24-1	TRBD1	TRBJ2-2	CATSDLRPTGGSDTGELFF	TGTGCCACCAGTGATTTACGGCCCACAGGGGGCTCGGACACCGGGGAGCTGTTTTTT
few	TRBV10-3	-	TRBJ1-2	CAISEGSYGYTF	TGTGCCATCAGTGAGGGGAGCTATGGCTACACCTTC
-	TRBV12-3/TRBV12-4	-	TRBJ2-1	CASSLGGSVNEQFF	TGTGCCAGCAGCCTTGGGGGGTCGGTGAATGAGCAGTTCTTC
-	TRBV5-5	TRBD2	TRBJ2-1	CASSLGPSGKNEQFF	TGTGCCAGCAGCTTGGGGCCTAGCGGGAAGAATGAGCAGTTCTTC
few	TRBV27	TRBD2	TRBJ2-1	CASSLRGSSGGNEQFF	TGTGCCAGCAGTTTACGTGGGTCTAGCGGGGGCAATGAGCAGTTCTTC